The 27 T cell receptor beta chains in this list originate from one sample, sequenced in a study of T cell changes during pregnancy in multiple sclerosis. Profiled with immunoSEQ multiplex PCR; TCRdb holds only in-frame clones, not every one. This repertoire shows under 85,000 clones, more than 75% found once; its top ten account for approximately 1.5%. The sequencing used peripheral blood, collected in the third trimester of pregnancy. The receptors derive from a female donor in good health, enrolled as a control in a pregnancy study.

The rearrangement links TRBV6-6 to TRBJ1-1; possibly TRBD1 for D (6 bases). V was shortened by 10 bases and J by 0 bases, with 12 bases between the two germline ends. The CDR3 is 13 amino acids. CDR1 MNHNY and CDR2 SVGAGI come from the germline V gene (reference sequence). As DNA, the CDR3 is TGTGCCACCAGGGGAGGGTTGAACACTGAAGCTTTCTTT. As protein: CATRGGLNTEAFF.

The rearrangement uses TRBV6-5 and TRBJ2-6, with TRBD1 matching 7 bases. Per germline, CDR1 MNHEY and CDR2 SVGAGI. The CDR3 is 15 amino acids. With 6 bases clipped from V and 2 bases from J, the junction kept 4 bases outside the gene matches. The CDR3 protein is CASSPGTAGANVLTF. The DNA for the CDR3 is TGTGCCAGCAGCCCCGGGACAGCTGGGGCCAACGTCCTGACTTTC.

This rearrangement joins TRBV13 to TRBJ1-1, with D maybe TRBD1 (5 bases). V was shortened by 4 bases and J by 3 bases, with 9 bases between the two germline ends. CDR1 is PRHDT, CDR2 FYEKMQ, per germline (reference sequence). The CDR3 is 13 amino acids. The CDR3 protein is CASSYYRYTEAFF. The DNA for the CDR3 is TGTGCCAGCAGCTATTACAGGTACACTGAAGCTTTCTTT.

Only one count was recorded for this clone. The gene calls are TRBV18 and TRBJ1-2, with 7 bases that match TRBD1. The V gene end was trimmed by 3 bases and the J gene end by 1 base; junction bases not matched to a gene: 5. Germline V gene lookup returns CDR1 KGHSH and CDR2 LQKENI. The CDR3 totals 15 residues. The CDR3 sequence: CASSPNRDSNYGYTF. CDR3 in DNA: TGTGCCAGCTCACCCAACCGGGACAGTAACTATGGCTACACCTTC.

J is TRBJ1-2 and V is TRBV4-1; TRBD1 might be the D (5 bases). The ends were cut back, 1 base at V and 13 bases at J, with 13 bases in the middle. Germline V gene sequence: CDR1 MGHRA, CDR2 YSYEKL. The CDR3 runs 12 residues. This CDR3 reads CASSQGPRDFTF. CDR3 DNA sequence: TGCGCCAGCAGCCAAGGTCCAAGGGACTTCACCTTC.

This clone was seen at least ten times. The CDR3, as DNA: TGTGCCAGCAGCTTAGGGGCCTCGAACACTGAAGCTTTCTTT. This codes for CASSLGASNTEAFF. The chain has TRBV7-2 and TRBJ1-1; D gene ambiguous. Trimming took off 1 base at V and 1 base at J, with 7 bases between the two ends. The CDR3 has 14 residues. The germline V gene encodes CDR1 SGHTA and CDR2 FQGNSA.

This rearrangement joins TRBV19 to TRBJ1-1; 7 positions agree with TRBD1. Germline CDR1 and CDR2: LNHDA and SQIVND (reference sequence). The V gene end was trimmed by 6 bases and the J gene end by 0 bases; junction bases not matched to a gene: 4. CDR3 length: 14 amino acids. The DNA of the CDR3 is TGTGCCAGTAGGGACAGGTCTATGAACACTGAAGCTTTCTTT. It yields the protein CASRDRSMNTEAFF. The variable domain in full, completed from reference TRBV19 and TRBJ1-1, reads DGGITQSPKYLFRKEGQNVTLSCEQNLNHDAMYWYRQDPGQGLRLIYYSQIVNDFQKGDIAEGYSVSREKKESFPLTVTSAQKNPTAFYLCASRDRSMNTEAFFGQGTRLTVV.

J is TRBJ1-4 and V is TRBV4-2; D perhaps matches TRBD1 (6 bases). CDR3 size: 13 residues. Germline-derived CDR1 and CDR2 are LGHNA and YNFKEQ. Trimming pared 8 bases from V and 6 bases from J, leaving 13 bases between. The CDR3 DNA sequence: TGTGCCAGCCAGGGGTTCGGGGATGAAAAACTGTTTTTT. This codes for CASQGFGDEKLFF.

The rearrangement joins TRBV5-6 to TRBJ2-1, with 10 positions matching TRBD1. Germline V gene data show CDR1 as SGHDT and CDR2 as YYEEEE. V shed 2 bases and J 8 bases; nucleotides not matched to a gene: 7. This CDR3 contains 15 residues. This CDR3 is CASSFGTGAVDEQFF. DNA for the CDR3: TGTGCCAGCAGCTTCGGGACAGGGGCCGTGGATGAGCAGTTCTTC.

V usage is TRBV4-3 and J usage is TRBJ1-2; 11 nucleotides align to TRBD1. Germline CDR1 is LGHNA and CDR2 is YSLEER. The CDR3 sequence is 16 residues long. Trimming removed 1 base from V and 3 bases from J; junction bases left unmatched: 4. Written as DNA, the CDR3 is TGCGCCAGCAGCCAAGGCTGGACAGGGGGCGACTATGGCTACACCTTC. This translates into CASSQGWTGGDYGYTF.

The chain is built from TRBV18 and TRBJ1-1, with a possible D match to TRBD1 (6 bases). CDR3 size: 15 residues. CDR1 is KGHSH and CDR2 is LQKENI in the germline V gene. Trimming pared 6 bases from V and 0 bases from J, leaving 14 bases between. The CDR3 DNA reads TGTGCCAGCTCCTGGACAGCCCCTGTGAACACTGAAGCTTTCTTT. Its translation is CASSWTAPVNTEAFF.

The chain combines TRBV7-2 with TRBJ2-5; 8 nucleotides align to TRBD2. Germline V gives CDR1 SGHTA, CDR2 FQGNSA. J lost 3 bases, V lost 5 bases, and 5 bases had no gene match. The length of the CDR3 is 14 residues. The CDR3: CASSPGLAKETQYF. CDR3 bases: TGTGCCAGCAGCCCCGGACTAGCCAAAGAGACCCAGTACTTC.

The genes are TRBV4-2 and TRBJ2-7; D is undetermined. The germline V and J ends were trimmed by 1 base and 5 bases, with 12 bases remaining between them. The CDR3 contains 14 residues. Germline values: CDR1 LGHNA, CDR2 YNFKEQ. Here the CDR3 DNA reads TGTGCCAGCAGCCAAGGGGCAGTTTGGGACGAGCAGTACTTC. Translated, it gives CASSQGAVWDEQYF.

This rearrangement joins TRBV9 to TRBJ2-3; 10 nucleotides agree with TRBD2. Germline CDR1 and CDR2: SGDLS and YYNGEE. The V segment lost 3 bases and the J segment 5 bases; nucleotides outside the gene matches: 9. The CDR3 extends over 16 amino acids. The chain's CDR3 is CASSGYLAGVEDTQYF. For the CDR3, the DNA is TGTGCCAGCAGCGGATACCTAGCGGGGGTTGAAGATACGCAGTATTTT.

The chain recombines TRBV28 with TRBJ1-1, with D possibly matching TRBD1 (5 bases). Germline V lookup: CDR1 MDHEN, CDR2 SYDVKM. Between the trimmed V and J ends, which lost 5 bases and 0 bases, there was a span of 13 bases. CDR3 length equals 15 residues. CDR3 sequence: CASSTEGVLNTEAFF. CDR3 DNA: TGTGCCAGCAGTACAGAAGGGGTACTGAACACTGAAGCTTTCTTT.

The chain couples TRBV7-8 to TRBJ1-2; D not certain. This CDR3 contains 14 residues. Trimming removed 2 bases at V and 5 bases at J, with 12 bases between. Germline CDR1 and CDR2: SGHVS and FQNEAQ. CDR3 in amino acids: CASSLNAGAYGYTF. In nucleotides, the CDR3 is TGTGCCAGCAGCTTAAACGCCGGAGCATATGGCTACACCTTC.

The chain carries TRBV7-2 and TRBJ2-3, with D perhaps matching TRBD2 (7 bases). This CDR3 is 15 amino acids long. Germline V lookup: CDR1 SGHTA, CDR2 FQGNSA. The ends were cut back, 5 bases at V and 5 bases at J, with 17 bases in the middle. The DNA for the CDR3 is TGTGCCAGCAGCCGGACCGGGGGGCAGGGAGATACGCAGTATTTT. It translates to CASSRTGGQGDTQYF.

V is TRBV5-1 and J is TRBJ1-4; D may be TRBD1 (6 bases). CDR3 length equals 14 residues. The V end was cut by 0 bases, the J end by 8 bases, with 11 bases between. Per germline, CDR1 SGHRS and CDR2 YFSETQ. The chain's CDR3 is CASSLGGLGEKLFF. The CDR3 bases are TGCGCCAGCAGCTTGGGGGGGCTAGGGGAAAAACTGTTTTTT.

The chain has TRBV7-8 and TRBJ2-3; 11 bases are a match to TRBD2. This CDR3 spans 16 amino acids. Germline values: CDR1 SGHVS, CDR2 FQNEAQ. Unmatched junction bases numbered 11, after V lost 7 bases and J lost 5 bases. The DNA for the CDR3 is TGTGCCAGCACCGCTCTTAGCGGGGGGGCGGGAGATACGCAGTATTTT. This translates into CASTALSGGAGDTQYF.

CDR3 in DNA: TGTGCCAGCAGTGACCGGAGTGGCTACACCTTC. This codes for CASSDRSGYTF. The rearrangement uses TRBV6-4 and TRBJ1-2; unclear D gene. CDR1 is MRHNA and CDR2 is SNTAGT in the germline V gene. This CDR3 region has 11 residues. The V end lost 2 bases, the J end lost 7 bases, and 5 bases lay between the germline ends.

This sequence joins TRBV4-3 and TRBJ1-2; D remains unclear. V was cut by 1 base and J by 4 bases, with 10 bases left in between. CDR1 is LGHNA, CDR2 YSLEER, per germline. This CDR3 comprises 14 residues. For the CDR3, the DNA is TGCGCCAGCAGCCAAGGACAAGGTGGCTATGGCTACACCTTC. Protein: CASSQGQGGYGYTF.

V and J are TRBV6-5 and TRBJ2-6; perhaps TRBD1 as D (7 bases). The V end lost 0 bases, the J end lost 2 bases, and 8 bases lay between the germline ends. Germline V CDR1 and CDR2: MNHEY, SVGAGI. The CDR3 runs to 16 residues. The CDR3 protein is CASSYSRGAGANVLTF. The CDR3 nucleotides read TGTGCCAGCAGTTACTCCAGGGGGGCTGGGGCCAACGTCCTGACTTTC.

The chain uses TRBV5-5 and TRBJ2-3; D is unclear. Germline loops: CDR1 SGHKS, CDR2 YYEKEE (reference sequence). CDR3 length: 13 amino acids. V was shortened by 0 bases and J by 1 base, with 3 bases between the two germline ends. In DNA form, the CDR3 reads TGTGCCAGCAGCTTGGCAGGCACAGATACGCAGTATTTT. Protein: CASSLAGTDTQYF.

This sequence joins TRBV5-4 and TRBJ2-1; TRBD2 matches 8 bases. The ends lost 4 bases at V and 9 bases at J; junction bases unmatched: 9. Germline loops: CDR1 SGHNT, CDR2 YYREEE (reference sequence). The CDR3 has 14 residues. The CDR3 nucleotides are TGTGCCAGCAGCCCGGGCGCGGGGGGCGGTGAGCAGTTCTTC. Translation: CASSPGAGGGEQFF.

The chain carries TRBV6-1 and TRBJ2-7; possible D gene TRBD1, 6 bases. Germline V gene data show CDR1 as MNHNS and CDR2 as SASEGT. Trimming left V 6 bases short and J 2 bases short, with 17 bases between. The length of the CDR3 is 15 residues. DNA for the CDR3: TGTGCCAGCAGCCGCCAGGGGACCTCCACCTACGAGCAGTACTTC. This encodes CASSRQGTSTYEQYF.

The chain recombines TRBV11-2 with TRBJ2-7, with 7 positions matching TRBD2. Germline CDR1 reads SGHAT; CDR2 reads FQNNGV. The J segment lost 0 bases and the V segment lost 5 bases, leaving 7 bases of the junction unmatched. This CDR3 spans 15 amino acids. For the CDR3, the DNA is TGTGCCAGCAGCCCTTCGGCGGGGGTCTCCTACGAGCAGTACTTC. Protein: CASSPSAGVSYEQYF.

This sequence joins TRBV7-3 and TRBJ2-1; 8 bases map to TRBD1. The CDR3 spans 16 residues. The J segment lost 4 bases and the V segment lost 2 bases, leaving 7 bases of the junction unmatched. Germline-derived CDR1 and CDR2 are SGHTA and FQGTGA. CDR3 sequence reads: CASSLSSGTGYNEQFF. CDR3 nucleotides: TGTGCCAGCAGCTTATCCTCCGGGACAGGTTACAATGAGCAGTTCTTC.